The next 27 T cell receptor beta chains were all read from a single sample in a study of tissue T cells after allogeneic stem cell transplantation. Using immunoSEQ multiplex PCR, the repertoire was profiled, and TCRdb retains in-frame clones only, with some absent. The sample has roughly 4,000 clones, around 60% seen once. Source: left colon tissue, taken at autopsy. All receptors derive from a male donor at least 60 years old with lung cancer.

This clone has just a few counts. This sequence joins TRBV4-2 and TRBJ1-1, with 7 nucleotides matching TRBD1. The germline V gene has CDR1 LGHNA and CDR2 YNFKEQ. Trimming took 0 bases from V and 3 from J; bases not matched to a gene: 1. The CDR3 spans 14 residues. CDR3 bases: TGTGCCAGCAGCCAAGACACAGGGGACACTGAAGCTTTCTTT. This sequence encodes CASSQDTGDTEAFF.

The genes are TRBV2 and TRBJ2-1; no definite D call. CDR1 is SNHLY and CDR2 is FYNNEI in the germline V gene. CDR3 length: 13 residues. V was trimmed by 7 bases and J by 5 bases, leaving 12 bases between them. CDR3 DNA sequence: TGTGCCAGCAAGAGAGCTTCTAACAATGAGCAGTTCTTC. As protein: CASKRASNNEQFF.

The sample holds a few counts of this clone. The chain recombines TRBV15 with TRBJ1-3, with TRBD1 matching 7 bases. Losses at the gene ends were 5 bases for V and 3 bases for J; bases not matched to a gene: 4. Germline V gene lookup returns CDR1 LNHNV and CDR2 YYDKDF (reference sequence). This CDR3 has 14 amino acids. For the CDR3, the DNA is TGTGCCACCAGCCCCAGGGGGGGTGGAAACACCATATATTTT. Its protein product is CATSPRGGGNTIYF.

There are a few counts of this clone. The chain links TRBV12-3 or TRBV12-4 to TRBJ2-7, with D unclear. Trimming cost V 2 bases and J 4 bases, with 9 bases left between them. This CDR3 comprises 13 residues. CDR3 region: CASSLRVIYEQYF. The CDR3 DNA is TGTGCCAGCAGTTTAAGGGTCATTTACGAGCAGTACTTC.

The gene calls are TRBV27 and TRBJ2-7; the match to TRBD1 covers 8 bases. The germline V gene encodes CDR1 MNHEY and CDR2 SMNVEV (reference sequence). There are 15 residues in the CDR3. V trimming: 1 base; J trimming: 4 bases; junction bases outside the gene matches: 6. The CDR3 loop is CASSLLGQGAYEQYF. As DNA, the CDR3 is TGTGCCAGCAGTTTATTAGGCCAGGGGGCATACGAGCAGTACTTC.

This chain links TRBV11-2 with TRBJ2-5; a weak D match, TRBD1 (6 bases). This CDR3 spans 13 amino acids. Trimming took off 5 bases at V and 5 bases at J, with 12 bases between the two ends. Germline CDR1 SGHAT, CDR2 FQNNGV. The DNA of the CDR3 is TGTGCCAGCAGCCGACAGGCCCGGGAGACCCAGTACTTC. Translated, it gives CASSRQARETQYF. The whole variable domain, remainder taken from reference TRBV11-2 and TRBJ2-5, is EAGVAQSPRYKIIEKRQSVAFWCNPISGHATLYWYQQILGQGPKLLIQFQNNGVVDDSQLPKDRFSAERLKGVDSTLKIQPAKLEDSAVYLCASSRQARETQYFGPGTRLLVL.

The chain employs TRBV5-1 and TRBJ2-7; TRBD2 agrees at 7 bases. CDR3 length equals 16 residues. From germline, CDR1 is SGHRS and CDR2 YFSETQ. The junction had 16 bases not matched to a gene; V was cut back by 3 bases and J by 7 bases. DNA for the CDR3: TGCGCCAGCAGCTCTGGGGAGGGCGGCGCTTCGGGGGAGCAGTACTTC. The encoded protein is CASSSGEGGASGEQYF.

The rearrangement uses TRBV4-3 and TRBJ2-6, with D unresolved. Trimming took 0 bases from V and 0 from J, leaving 9 bases between them. Germline CDR1 LGHNA, CDR2 YSLEER. This CDR3 is 17 amino acids long. The CDR3 is CASSQDVRVSGANVLTF. CDR3 coding DNA: TGCGCCAGCAGCCAAGATGTAAGAGTCTCTGGGGCCAACGTCCTGACTTTC.

This clone was seen a handful of times. The chain combines TRBV6-6 with TRBJ2-5, with D perhaps TRBD1 or TRBD2 (5 bases each). This CDR3 has 13 residues. V lost 6 bases and J lost 3, with 11 bases in between. In germline, CDR1 is MNHNY, CDR2 SVGAGI (reference sequence). In nucleotides, the CDR3 is TGTGCCAGCAGCCCTGGGACCGAAGAGACCCAGTACTTC. Translated: CASSPGTEETQYF.

The chain carries TRBV11-2 and TRBJ2-3; no clear D gene. Germline CDR1 SGHAT, CDR2 FQNNGV. The CDR3 is 12 residues long. V was clipped by 1 base and J by 4 bases, with 3 bases between them. CDR3 DNA sequence: TGTGCCAGCAGCTTAGCCTCAGATACGCAGTATTTT. This translates into CASSLASDTQYF.

The CDR3, as DNA: TGTGCCAGCAGTCCAAGACAGGGAGTCTACGAGCAGTACTTC. It is translated as CASSPRQGVYEQYF. This rearrangement joins TRBV6-6 to TRBJ2-7; TRBD1 matches at 7 bases. The CDR3 is made up of 14 amino acids. Losses at the gene ends were 5 bases for V and 3 bases for J; bases not matched to a gene: 7. Germline V gene sequence: CDR1 MNHNY, CDR2 SVGAGI (reference sequence).

The chain employs TRBV6-6 and TRBJ1-6, with D perhaps matching TRBD1 (5 bases). V lost 4 bases to trimming and J lost 6 bases, with 7 bases between them. The CDR3 extends over 13 amino acids. CDR1 is MNHNY, CDR2 SVGAGI, per germline (reference sequence). CDR3 sequence: CASSLGPNSPLHF. In DNA form, the CDR3 reads TGTGCCAGCAGTTTGGGGCCTAATTCACCCCTCCACTTT.

The rearrangement joins TRBV25-1 to TRBJ2-7; D remains unclear. The CDR3 extends over 12 amino acids. Trimming left V 5 bases short and J 5 bases short, with 10 bases between. Per germline, CDR1 MGHDK and CDR2 SYGVNS. The DNA of the CDR3 is TGTGCCAGCAGTCCCAGACCGAACGAGCAGTACTTC. Encoded protein: CASSPRPNEQYF.

The chain employs TRBV7-8 and TRBJ1-5; tentatively, D is TRBD1 (6 bases). Trimming removed 7 bases at V and 6 bases at J, with 22 bases between. The CDR3 sequence is 16 residues long. The germline V gene has CDR1 SGHVS and CDR2 FQNEAQ. The CDR3 DNA sequence: TGTGCCAGCACCTCGTCCCGAACAGGGAAAGGTCAGCCCCAGCATTTT. Translated: CASTSSRTGKGQPQHF.

This clone has a single count. The gene calls are TRBV6-5 and TRBJ1-3, with D hard to call. The V and J ends lost 3 bases and 4 bases respectively, with 13 bases between them. Per the germline V gene, CDR1 is MNHEY and CDR2 is SVGAGI. CDR3 length equals 15 residues. Here the CDR3 reads CASSYDWASGNTIYF. CDR3 nucleotides: TGTGCCAGCAGTTATGATTGGGCATCAGGAAACACCATATATTTT.

The V call is TRBV7-2, the J call TRBJ2-3; no reliable D call. Germline CDR1 SGHTA, CDR2 FQGNSA. The CDR3 length is 15 residues. Trimming shortened V by 1 base and J by 2 bases, and 10 bases separated the two germline ends. This CDR3 is CASSLGIKATDTQYF. The CDR3 nucleotides are TGTGCCAGCAGCTTAGGGATCAAAGCCACAGATACGCAGTATTTT.

The chain combines TRBV7-9 with TRBJ2-7; tentative D call: TRBD1 (5 bases). The CDR3 sequence is 12 residues long. V was trimmed by 5 bases and J by 6 bases, leaving 11 bases between them. In germline, CDR1 is SEHNR, CDR2 FQNEAQ (reference sequence). In DNA form, the CDR3 reads TGTGCCAGCAGCCCCCGGACATTCGAGCAGTACTTC. It encodes CASSPRTFEQYF.

The chain couples TRBV4-1 to TRBJ2-5, with 8 bases matching TRBD2. With V trimmed by 0 bases and J by 5 bases, 11 bases remained unmatched. Germline V CDR1 and CDR2: MGHRA, YSYEKL. The length of the CDR3 is 17 residues. Here the CDR3 reads CASSQESSGTRWETQYF. The CDR3 bases are TGCGCCAGCAGCCAAGAGTCATCCGGGACTAGGTGGGAGACCCAGTACTTC.

This clone was seen a single time. The chain carries TRBV28 and TRBJ2-5; tentative D call: TRBD2 (5 bases). CDR1 and CDR2 from the germline V gene are MDHEN and SYDVKM. V lost 1 base to trimming and J lost 4 bases, with 16 bases between them. The CDR3 has 16 residues. The CDR3 nucleotides are TGTGCCAGCAGTTTATCCTTCTGGGAGTACATAGAGACCCAGTACTTC. This codes for CASSLSFWEYIETQYF.

The chain carries TRBV7-6 and TRBJ2-7; D unclear. Germline CDR1 and CDR2: SGHVS and FNYEAQ. The CDR3 covers 14 residues. V was clipped by 4 bases and J by 0 bases, with 10 bases between them. DNA of the CDR3: TGTGCCAGCAGCTCCGCGGAATTCTCCTACGAGCAGTACTTC. Amino acid sequence: CASSSAEFSYEQYF.

This chain uses TRBV6-5 with TRBJ2-5; D may be TRBD1 (6 bases). Per germline, CDR1 MNHEY and CDR2 SVGAGI. Deletions cut 6 bases from V and 2 bases from J, with 10 bases between. The CDR3 is 13 residues long. DNA of the CDR3: TGTGCCAGCAGGCCGGGGACACAAGAGACCCAGTACTTC. As protein: CASRPGTQETQYF.

This clone appeared once. The chain is built from TRBV19 and TRBJ1-5, with 7 nucleotides matching TRBD1. This CDR3 has 18 amino acids. Germline values: CDR1 LNHDA, CDR2 SQIVND (reference sequence). J gave up 0 bases and V 6 bases, and 14 bases lay outside the gene matches. DNA for the CDR3: TGTGCCAGTAGGGGGACAGCCCGAAATTTTTATAGCAATCAGCCCCAGCATTTT. It encodes CASRGTARNFYSNQPQHF. The variable domain in full, with the rest retrieved from reference TRBV19 and TRBJ1-5, is DGGITQSPKYLFRKEGQNVTLSCEQNLNHDAMYWYRQDPGQGLRLIYYSQIVNDFQKGDIAEGYSVSREKKESFPLTVTSAQKNPTAFYLCASRGTARNFYSNQPQHFGDGTRLSIL.

In its sample, this clone was seen a few times. This chain joins TRBV23-1 and TRBJ2-1; 11 nucleotides align to TRBD2. TRBV23-1 is identified as an open reading frame with a role that is uncertain. CDR3 length equals 20 residues. The trim removed 3 bases at V and 0 bases at J, leaving 13 bases unmatched. Here the CDR3 DNA reads TGCGCCAGCAGTCATGGGTCGGAACTAGCGGGAGAGAGCTCCTACAATGAGCAGTTCTTC. This sequence encodes CASSHGSELAGESSYNEQFF.

V usage is TRBV7-9 and J usage is TRBJ1-1; weak D call: TRBD1 (6 bases). This CDR3 is 13 amino acids long. The germline V gene has CDR1 SEHNR and CDR2 FQNEAQ (reference sequence). With 8 bases removed from V and 0 bases from J, the gap between germline ends came to 10 bases. The CDR3: CASGGQLNTEAFF. In DNA, the CDR3 is TGTGCCAGCGGTGGACAGCTGAACACTGAAGCTTTCTTT.

The chain employs TRBV10-2 and TRBJ1-5, with TRBD1 matching 9 bases. The V segment lost 6 bases and the J segment 7 bases; nucleotides outside the gene matches: 7. This CDR3 is built from 14 residues. The germline CDR1 and CDR2 sequences are WSHSY and SAAADI. The CDR3: CASRGQGVRQPQHF. In DNA, the CDR3 is TGCGCCAGCAGGGGACAGGGTGTAAGGCAGCCCCAGCATTTT.

The rearrangement joins TRBV18 to TRBJ2-7, with D possibly TRBD2 on 6 matching bases. This CDR3 comprises 13 residues. Germline V lookup: CDR1 KGHSH, CDR2 LQKENI. The ends were cut back, 3 bases at V and 1 base at J, with 7 bases in the middle. The CDR3 bases are TGTGCCAGCTCACCCAGCGGGTCCTACGAGCAGTACTTC. Amino acids: CASSPSGSYEQYF.

The V and J genes are TRBV7-2 and TRBJ1-4; possible D gene TRBD1, 5 bases. There are 15 residues in the CDR3. The germline V gene encodes CDR1 SGHTA and CDR2 FQGNSA. The ends were cut back, 1 base at V and 7 bases at J, with 13 bases in the middle. The CDR3 region is CASSLEGRTSEKLFF. The CDR3 region has the DNA TGTGCCAGCAGCTTAGAGGGACGGACAAGTGAAAAACTGTTTTTT. Based on the CDR3 plus reference TRBV7-2 and TRBJ1-4, the full variable domain is GAGVSQSPSNKVTEKGKDVELRCDPISGHTALYWYRQSLGQGLEFLIYFQGNSAPDKSGLPSDRFSAERTGGSVSTLTIQRTQQEDSAVYLCASSLEGRTSEKLFFGSGTQLSVL.